Following are 8 T cell receptor beta chains from one sample sequenced in a study of blood T cell repertoires in COVID-19. TCRdb's table, derived via immunoSEQ multiplex PCR, lists solely in-frame clones and lacks some. The repertoire holds 120,000 or so clones, over 65% seen once, with 5% to 8% in the top ten. The material sequenced was peripheral blood. The receptors originated from a man in his sixties or seventies with acute or convalescent COVID-19.

The chain has TRBV7-2 and TRBJ2-2; 9 bases line up with TRBD2. Germline V gene data show CDR1 as SGHTA and CDR2 as FQGNSA. The J segment lost 5 bases and the V segment lost 7 bases, leaving 11 bases of the junction unmatched. This CDR3 has 16 amino acids. The CDR3 reads CASISGAGGRTGELFF. In DNA, the CDR3 is TGTGCCAGCATCTCCGGCGCGGGGGGGCGGACCGGGGAGCTGTTTTTT. Based on the CDR3 plus reference TRBV7-2 and TRBJ2-2, the full variable domain is GAGVSQSPSNKVTEKGKDVELRCDPISGHTALYWYRQSLGQGLEFLIYFQGNSAPDKSGLPSDRFSAERTGGSVSTLTIQRTQQEDSAVYLCASISGAGGRTGELFFGEGSRLTVL.

This chain joins TRBV4-3 and TRBJ1-6, with D unclear. Germline CDR1 and CDR2: LGHNA and YSLEER. This CDR3 spans 14 amino acids. V was cut by 0 bases and J by 5 bases, with 5 bases left in between. The CDR3 region is CASSQDRDNSPLHF. The CDR3 DNA reads as TGCGCCAGCAGCCAAGATCGCGATAATTCACCCCTCCACTTT.

The CDR3 spells CASSFQNRDRGQFF. DNA of the CDR3: TGTGCCAGCAGCTTCCAAAACCGGGACAGGGGGCAGTTCTTC. The J gene is TRBJ2-1, the V gene TRBV7-2; 10 nucleotides match TRBD1. Per the germline V gene, CDR1 is SGHTA and CDR2 is FQGNSA. V was pared by 3 bases and J by 12 bases, with 8 bases of the junction left unmatched. The CDR3 has 14 residues.

This chain connects TRBV9 to TRBJ1-2; 9 nucleotides line up with TRBD1. Looked up from germline, CDR1 is SGDLS and CDR2 is YYNGEE. The CDR3 is 15 residues long. The trim removed 3 bases at V and 3 bases at J, leaving 6 bases unmatched. CDR3 loop: CASSGGRTGDYGYTF. CDR3 DNA: TGTGCCAGCAGCGGGGGGAGGACAGGGGACTATGGCTACACCTTC.

The rearrangement joins TRBV9 to TRBJ1-4; D remains ambiguous. The CDR3 contains 14 residues. Germline lookup yields CDR1 SGDLS and CDR2 YYNGEE. V gave up 2 bases and J gave up 8 bases, with 13 bases separating them. CDR3 nucleotide sequence: TGTGCCAGCAGCGTTAGGACTGACGGGGAAAAACTGTTTTTT. This sequence encodes CASSVRTDGEKLFF.

This sequence joins TRBV6-6 and TRBJ2-7; perhaps TRBD2 as D (6 bases). Looked up from germline, CDR1 is MNHNY and CDR2 is SVGAGI (reference sequence). The CDR3 spans 15 residues. V lost 6 bases to trimming and J lost 0 bases, with 15 bases between them. The CDR3 region has the DNA TGTGCCAGCAGGACCCTCGCGGGAAGCTCCTACGAGCAGTACTTC. Protein: CASRTLAGSSYEQYF.

V gene TRBV27 combines with J gene TRBJ1-5; D possibly corresponds to TRBD1 (6 bases). Germline values: CDR1 MNHEY, CDR2 SMNVEV (reference sequence). Trimming stripped 0 bases from V and 0 bases from J, with 9 bases between. The CDR3 sequence is 16 residues long. The CDR3 is CASSLSGQNSNQPQHF. The CDR3 DNA sequence: TGTGCCAGCAGTTTATCGGGACAAAATAGCAATCAGCCCCAGCATTTT.

This chain uses TRBV7-3 with TRBJ1-4; 11 positions agree with TRBD1. With V trimmed by 5 bases and J by 4 bases, 9 bases remained unmatched. The CDR3 is 17 amino acids. Per germline, CDR1 SGHTA and CDR2 FQGTGA. CDR3 sequence: CASSPPDRGQGNEKLFF. The CDR3 DNA reads as TGTGCCAGCAGCCCCCCGGACAGGGGGCAGGGTAATGAAAAACTGTTTTTT. The entire variable domain, with the rest obtained from reference TRBV7-3 and TRBJ1-4, is as follows: GAGVSQTPSNKVTEKGKYVELRCDPISGHTALYWYRQSLGQGPEFLIYFQGTGAADDSGLPNDRFFAVRPEGSVSTLKIQRTERGDSAVYLCASSPPDRGQGNEKLFFGSGTQLSVL.